This passage covers 16 T cell receptor beta chains from one sample sequenced in a study of cytomegalovirus exposure and HLA in healthy donors. The PCR employed 60 Vbeta primers together with 13 Jbeta primers. TCRdb keeps only in-frame clones here, not all; method: immunoSEQ multiplex PCR. Counted here are more than 150,000 clones, around 76% occurring once; the ten biggest clones make up over 2%. The sequenced sample consisted of PBMCs. The receptors stem from a woman aged 25 to 39 in good health and CMV-seropositive.

The chain employs TRBV7-2 and TRBJ2-5, with D unresolved. This CDR3 spans 14 amino acids. Germline values: CDR1 SGHTA, CDR2 FQGNSA. With 0 bases removed from V and 2 bases from J, the gap between germline ends came to 7 bases. CDR3 nucleotides: TGTGCCAGCAGCTTAGCGCACAAGCAAGAGACCCAGTACTTC. It is translated as CASSLAHKQETQYF.

The rearrangement links TRBV28 to TRBJ2-3; the D gene is possibly TRBD2 (5 bases). V lost 2 bases and J 6 bases, leaving 18 bases between the germline ends. This CDR3 has 16 residues. Germline values: CDR1 MDHEN, CDR2 SYDVKM. The CDR3 spells CASSLGPGGLGDTQYF. The CDR3, as DNA: TGTGCCAGCAGTTTAGGCCCAGGAGGCCTTGGGGATACGCAGTATTTT. The full variable domain, rest sourced from reference TRBV28 and TRBJ2-3, is DVKVTQSSRYLVKRTGEKVFLECVQDMDHENMFWYRQDPGLGLRLIYFSYDVKMKEKGDIPEGYSVSREKKERFSLILESASTNQTSMYLCASSLGPGGLGDTQYFGPGTRLTVL.

This sequence joins TRBV29-1 and TRBJ2-2, with TRBD2 identical over 8 bases. The CDR3 consists of 13 residues. J lost 6 bases, V lost 4 bases, and 4 bases had no gene match. Germline V gene data show CDR1 as SQVTM and CDR2 as ANQGSEA. CDR3 nucleotide sequence: TGCAGCGTTGCAGCGGGGGACCCCGGGGAGCTGTTTTTT. Translating it yields CSVAAGDPGELFF.

The chain recombines TRBV9 with TRBJ2-5; 10 bases match TRBD2. Trimming took 0 bases from V and 1 from J; bases not matched to a gene: 9. The length of the CDR3 is 18 residues. Per germline, CDR1 SGDLS and CDR2 YYNGEE. This chain's CDR3 is CASSVVASGGPFQETQYF. Here the CDR3 DNA reads TGTGCCAGCAGCGTAGTGGCTAGCGGGGGCCCTTTCCAAGAGACCCAGTACTTC.

J is TRBJ2-3 and V is TRBV7-2, with 9 bases aligning to TRBD2. Looked up from germline, CDR1 is SGHTA and CDR2 is FQGNSA. J lost 8 bases, V lost 0 bases, and 6 bases had no gene match. The CDR3 totals 15 residues. DNA for the CDR3: TGTGCCAGCAGCTTAGCAGCGGGGGGTGTAGGTACGCAGTATTTT. This codes for CASSLAAGGVGTQYF.

The chain combines TRBV18 with TRBJ2-6; perhaps TRBD1 as D (5 bases). There are 17 residues in the CDR3. Germline V gene data show CDR1 as KGHSH and CDR2 as LQKENI. Trimming took off 3 bases at V and 0 bases at J, with 12 bases between the two ends. CDR3 amino acids: CASSPRQGFSGANVLTF. CDR3 in DNA: TGTGCCAGCTCACCTAGGCAGGGTTTCTCTGGGGCCAACGTCCTGACTTTC.

The rearrangement uses TRBV7-6 and TRBJ1-1; TRBD1 is a possible D gene (5 bases). Germline V CDR1 and CDR2: SGHVS, FNYEAQ. CDR3 length equals 17 residues. V gave up 4 bases and J gave up 1 base, with 19 bases separating them. Written as DNA, the CDR3 is TGTGCCAGCAGCTCTGCTCGGACAAGTAGGAGGAACACTGAAGCTTTCTTT. It translates to CASSSARTSRRNTEAFF.

This clone was found a few times. The chain carries TRBV7-9 and TRBJ1-2, with D hard to call. There are 11 residues in the CDR3. Germline CDR1 is SEHNR and CDR2 is FQNEAQ (reference sequence). V was shortened by 1 base and J by 8 bases, with 5 bases between the two germline ends. The CDR3 sequence is CASSLGPGYTF. The CDR3 DNA reads as TGTGCCAGCAGCTTAGGGCCGGGCTACACCTTC.

The rearrangement uses TRBV10-3 and TRBJ1-1, with 9 nucleotides matching TRBD1. Per the germline V gene, CDR1 is ENHRY and CDR2 is SYGVKD. The CDR3 has 13 residues. J was trimmed by 5 bases and V by 7 bases; bases with no gene match: 5. The CDR3 sequence: CAITGQGGTEAFF. The CDR3, as DNA: TGTGCCATCACGGGACAGGGCGGGACTGAAGCTTTCTTT.

The chain combines TRBV13 with TRBJ2-3; unclear D gene. Trimming took off 1 base at V and 0 bases at J, with 5 bases between the two ends. The CDR3 consists of 14 residues. CDR1 PRHDT and CDR2 FYEKMQ come from the germline V gene (reference sequence). The CDR3 DNA reads TGTGCCAGCAGCTTAGTTCAGAGCACAGATACGCAGTATTTT. Residues: CASSLVQSTDTQYF.

This rearrangement joins TRBV19 to TRBJ1-6; D might be TRBD1 (6 bases). CDR3 size: 13 residues. CDR1 and CDR2 from the germline V gene are LNHDA and SQIVND (reference sequence). V was shortened by 8 bases and J by 9 bases, with 14 bases between the two germline ends. The CDR3 loop reads CASGTSLGSPLHF. The CDR3 nucleotides read TGTGCCAGTGGGACAAGTCTAGGTTCACCCCTCCACTTT.

V gene TRBV4-1 combines with J gene TRBJ2-2; tentative D call: TRBD2 (7 bases). This CDR3 spans 18 amino acids. Germline V gene sequence: CDR1 MGHRA, CDR2 YSYEKL. Trimming took 0 bases from V and 3 from J, leaving 17 bases between them. CDR3 DNA: TGCGCCAGCAGCCAAGAAGGGTGGGGGGGCATGGACACCGGGGAGCTGTTTTTT. This gives the protein CASSQEGWGGMDTGELFF.

The genes are TRBV30 and TRBJ1-3, with D possibly matching TRBD1 (6 bases). The V end lost 5 bases, the J end lost 4 bases, and 18 bases lay between the germline ends. The CDR3 contains 15 residues. Germline CDR1 is GTSNPN and CDR2 is SVGIG (reference sequence). Here the CDR3 DNA reads TGTGCCTGGGTCAGAGGGGGATCCGCCGGAAACACCATATATTTT. Its protein is CAWVRGGSAGNTIYF.

Of note for this clone: The junction departs from the called germline gene at one end, perhaps through a read error. The chain recombines TRBV18 with TRBJ1-2; D possibly corresponds to TRBD1 (6 bases). The germline gives CDR1 KGHSH, CDR2 LQKENI. The CDR3 length is 15 residues. CDR3 DNA: TGTGCCAGCTCCCTAGGGCGGGGGCCGCACTATGTCTACACCTTC. Translated: CASSLGRGPHYVYTF.

This chain joins TRBV7-8 and TRBJ2-3; TRBD2 aligns across 11 bases. V lost 4 bases and J lost 0; bases outside the gene matches: 3. CDR3 length equals 16 residues. Germline values: CDR1 SGHVS, CDR2 FQNEAQ. The CDR3 protein is CASSYLAGGSTDTQYF. The CDR3 DNA reads TGTGCCAGCAGCTACTTAGCGGGGGGGAGCACAGATACGCAGTATTTT.

This chain uses TRBV21-1 with TRBJ1-5; the DNA was not compared with TRBD1, the D call given in the table. TRBV21-1 has pseudogene status. The CDR3 runs 17 residues. The CDR3 reads CASSKEVTGDSNQPQHF. As DNA, the CDR3 is TGTGCCAGCAGCAAAGAGGTGACAGGGGATAGCAATCAGCCCCAGCATTTT.